Detailed here is one TCR beta chain. CDR1 and CDR2 (germline): LNHNV, YYDKDF (reference sequence). The V end was cut by 0 bases, the J end by 3 bases, with 3 bases between. The CDR3 sequence is 12 residues long. The data are from a study of blood T cell repertoires in COVID-19. Study at large: The cDNA or gDNA used as material had been derived from T cells, B-cell-depleted T cells, or PBMCs.

Original methodology: Estimates of nucleated cell counts were drawn from the amplification of reference gene primers. Repertoires were generated with immunoSEQ multiplex PCR, while TCRdb's copy carries only in-frame clones and drops some. V, J and clone size are those of that table, while D and trimming were read from the DNA. The sample lists hundreds of thousands of clones; about nine tenths were seen once. This clonotype was obtained from a man between 60 and 75 years old who had recovered from COVID-19. The sequenced sample was peripheral blood. This chain connects TRBV15 to TRBJ2-7; no definite D call. CDR3 nucleotide sequence: TGTGCCACCAGCAGAGACAACTACGAGCAGTACTTC. It translates to CATSRDNYEQYF.